This T cell receptor beta chain is drawn from a study of PD-L1 blockade in urothelial cancer. Study information: At 3 weeks (second dose) and 6 weeks after starting treatment, blood was analyzed. The median T cell count in blood samples was some 140,000.

Time point indicated: peripheral blood 6 weeks after treatment start. Locally advanced or metastatic urothelial carcinoma was present in patients. Spiking of synthetic TCR analog templates was performed in each PCR. Method: immunoSEQ multiplex PCR; TCRdb's copy keeps in-frame clones and lacks some. The sample includes about 50,000 clones, about 90% seen only once; the top ten take less than 11%. Trimming cost V 6 bases and J 1 base, with 18 bases left between them. CDR3 length: 16 residues. Germline CDR1 KGHSH, CDR2 LQKENI. This rearrangement joins TRBV18 to TRBJ1-1; D perhaps matches TRBD1 (6 bases). The sequence was collected from a man in his 60s with urothelial cancer. This specimen consisted of PBMCs, obtained around atezolizumab (anti-PD-L1) treatment. DNA for the CDR3: TGTGCCAGCTCCCCGTGGGACACTGGCTCGAACACTGAAGCTTTCTTT. As protein: CASSPWDTGSNTEAFF.